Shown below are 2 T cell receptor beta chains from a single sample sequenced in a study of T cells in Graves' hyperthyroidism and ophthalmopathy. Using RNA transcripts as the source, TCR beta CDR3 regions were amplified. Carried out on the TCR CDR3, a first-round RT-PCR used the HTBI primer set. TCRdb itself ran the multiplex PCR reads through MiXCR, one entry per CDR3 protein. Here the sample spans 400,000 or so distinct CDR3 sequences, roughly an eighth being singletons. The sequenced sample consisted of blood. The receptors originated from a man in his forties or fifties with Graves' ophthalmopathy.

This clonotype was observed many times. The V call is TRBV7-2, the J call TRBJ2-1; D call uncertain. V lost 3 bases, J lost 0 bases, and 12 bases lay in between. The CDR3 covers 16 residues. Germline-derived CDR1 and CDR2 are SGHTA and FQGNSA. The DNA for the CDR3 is TGTGCCAGCAGCTTGACTCGAAAAAGCTCCTACAATGAGCAGTTCTTC. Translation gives CASSLTRKSSYNEQFF.

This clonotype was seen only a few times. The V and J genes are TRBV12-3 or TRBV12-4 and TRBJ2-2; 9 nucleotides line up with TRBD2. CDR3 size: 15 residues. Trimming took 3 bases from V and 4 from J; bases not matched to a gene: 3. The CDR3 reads CASSFAGGPTGELFF. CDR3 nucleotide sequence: TGTGCCAGCAGTTTTGCGGGAGGGCCCACCGGGGAGCTGTTTTTT.